This T cell receptor (beta chain) was found in a study of blood T cell repertoires in COVID-19. Overall study: Samples came from the United States, Italy and Spain, spanning acute and convalescent COVID-19. PBMCs, B-cell-depleted T cells, or T cells provided the cDNA or gDNA that made up the material.

Only in-frame clones appear in the TCRdb table, and some are missing; sequencing was by immunoSEQ multiplex PCR. The table lists some 170,000 clones, around 83% of them singletons. The CDR3 length is 14 residues. The V and J ends lost 5 bases and 6 bases, in that order; junction bases with no gene match: 6. Germline V gives CDR1 GTSNPN, CDR2 SVGIG (reference sequence). The receptor's source is a man in his forties or fifties with acute or convalescent COVID-19. This chain connects TRBV30 to TRBJ1-6, with 8 bases lining up with TRBD1. The sequencing input was peripheral blood. The CDR3 DNA follows: TGTGCCTGGTCTTCAGGACAGGGTAATTCACCCCTCCACTTT. Residues: CAWSSGQGNSPLHF.